These 17 T cell receptor beta chains share one sample of origin, sequenced in a study of blood T cell repertoires in COVID-19. Profiling relied on immunoSEQ multiplex PCR, and the TCRdb table lists in-frame clones only, not all of them. The sample carries just under 150,000 clones, roughly 85% recorded once. Material: peripheral blood. The receptors were gathered from a human donor with acute or convalescent COVID-19. The donor label of this sample is uncertain.

The chain employs TRBV5-4 and TRBJ2-6; TRBD1 aligns across 10 bases. This CDR3 is 15 amino acids long. Germline V gene data show CDR1 as SGHNT and CDR2 as YYREEE (reference sequence). Trimming at V came to 7 bases and at J to 4 bases, leaving 5 bases not matched to a gene. CDR3 residues: CASGDRGPGANVLTF. CDR3 bases: TGTGCCAGCGGAGACAGGGGGCCGGGGGCCAACGTCCTGACTTTC.

V usage is TRBV6-5 and J usage is TRBJ1-2; D may be TRBD1 (6 bases). This CDR3 has 14 residues. Germline V gene lookup returns CDR1 MNHEY and CDR2 SVGAGI. V was clipped by 2 bases and J by 6 bases, with 13 bases between them. The CDR3 is CASSYNRAGDGYTF. DNA for the CDR3: TGTGCCAGCAGTTACAATAGGGCAGGGGATGGCTACACCTTC.

The V and J genes are TRBV4-3 and TRBJ1-2; 7 positions agree with TRBD1. V was pared by 1 base and J by 5 bases, with 7 bases of the junction left unmatched. Germline V gives CDR1 LGHNA, CDR2 YSLEER. The CDR3 runs 15 residues. The CDR3 DNA follows: TGCGCCAGCAGCCAAGCCATGGCACAGGGGTATGGCTACACCTTC. It encodes CASSQAMAQGYGYTF.

The chain carries TRBV5-4 and TRBJ1-2; D is perhaps TRBD1 (5 bases). From germline, CDR1 is SGHNT and CDR2 YYREEE (reference sequence). V was trimmed by 3 bases and J by 4 bases, leaving 13 bases between them. CDR3 size: 14 residues. CDR3 in amino acids: CASSSAGGGYGYTF. CDR3 in DNA: TGTGCCAGCAGCTCAGCCGGGGGTGGCTATGGCTACACCTTC.

The V call is TRBV6-4, the J call TRBJ2-2; possible D gene TRBD2, 5 bases. The CDR3 consists of 18 residues. Trimming pared 5 bases from V and 6 bases from J, leaving 25 bases between. Germline V gives CDR1 MRHNA, CDR2 SNTAGT. CDR3 sequence: CASSQHSVEWESAGELFF. The CDR3 nucleotides are TGTGCCAGCAGTCAACATAGCGTCGAATGGGAGTCGGCCGGGGAGCTGTTTTTT.

The V gene is TRBV5-3, the J gene TRBJ1-5; D unclear. TRBV5-3 is noted as an ORF with a role that remains uncertain. V lost 4 bases and J 6 bases, leaving 14 bases between the germline ends. This CDR3 has 14 residues. The CDR3 is CARSPMTGCQPQHF. CDR3 nucleotides: TGTGCCAGAAGCCCAATGACGGGTTGTCAGCCCCAGCATTTT.

The rearrangement links TRBV9 to TRBJ1-2; a possible D gene is TRBD1 (6 bases). CDR1 and CDR2 (germline): SGDLS, YYNGEE. The CDR3 is 13 residues long. V was pared by 0 bases and J by 5 bases, with 8 bases between. This CDR3 reads CASSVGQAYGYTF. CDR3 nucleotide sequence: TGTGCCAGCAGCGTAGGACAGGCTTATGGCTACACCTTC.

The rearrangement uses TRBV18 and TRBJ1-6; D is unresolved. V was clipped by 2 bases and J by 5 bases, with 13 bases between them. The CDR3 consists of 16 residues. Germline V gene data show CDR1 as KGHSH and CDR2 as LQKENI. CDR3 sequence reads: CASSPVAGQDNSPLHF. CDR3 coding DNA: TGTGCCAGCTCACCAGTGGCAGGCCAGGATAATTCACCCCTCCACTTT.

The sample holds a few counts of this clone. The chain has TRBV19 and TRBJ1-5; 8 nucleotides agree with TRBD1. V lost 8 bases and J lost 7; bases outside the gene matches: 7. Germline V gene sequence: CDR1 LNHDA, CDR2 SQIVND (reference sequence). The CDR3 is 13 residues long. The CDR3 region is CASADRGEQPQHF. In DNA form, the CDR3 reads TGTGCCAGTGCCGACAGGGGCGAGCAGCCCCAGCATTTT.

The chain uses TRBV21-1 and TRBJ1-3; TRBD1 is the table's D call, not checked against the DNA. TRBV21-1 is a pseudogene locus. The CDR3 sequence is 16 residues long. CDR3 DNA: TGTGCCAGCAGCAAAGTTGCAACAGGGGGCGGAAACACCATATATTTT. Its translation is CASSKVATGGGNTIYF.

V and J are TRBV9 and TRBJ1-1, with D maybe TRBD1 (6 bases). Trimming removed 3 bases at V and 1 base at J, with 13 bases between. This CDR3 is built from 15 residues. Germline CDR1 is SGDLS and CDR2 is YYNGEE. CDR3 amino acids: CASSATGNSNTEAFF. CDR3 nucleotide sequence: TGTGCCAGCAGCGCCACAGGGAACTCGAACACTGAAGCTTTCTTT.

The chain is built from TRBV7-2 and TRBJ2-7; 12 bases align to TRBD2. Germline V gene lookup returns CDR1 SGHTA and CDR2 FQGNSA. This CDR3 contains 17 residues. Losses at the gene ends were 4 bases for V and 3 bases for J; bases not matched to a gene: 10. The CDR3 DNA is TGTGCCAGCAGCTACCAAGGCTCGACTAGCGGGGGCTACGAGCAGTACTTC. Translating gives CASSYQGSTSGGYEQYF.

CDR3 DNA sequence: TGTGCCAGCAGATCCTTGGGGGGTCTAACCTACAATGAGCAGTTCTTC. This encodes CASRSLGGLTYNEQFF. The V gene is TRBV11-2, the J gene TRBJ2-1, with a weak D call TRBD2 (6 bases). The V gene lost 6 bases and the J gene lost 2 bases, with 17 bases spanning the gap. This CDR3 comprises 16 residues. Germline CDR1 is SGHAT and CDR2 is FQNNGV.

The chain has TRBV19 and TRBJ1-1; 9 positions agree with TRBD1. This CDR3 is built from 15 residues. After removal of 7 bases from V and 1 base from J, the junction contained 7 bases not matched to a gene. Per the germline V gene, CDR1 is LNHDA and CDR2 is SQIVND (reference sequence). CDR3: CASITGTGSNTEAFF. CDR3 sequence (DNA): TGTGCCAGTATCACCGGGACAGGGTCGAACACTGAAGCTTTCTTT. Drawing the rest from reference TRBV19 and TRBJ1-1, the complete variable domain is DGGITQSPKYLFRKEGQNVTLSCEQNLNHDAMYWYRQDPGQGLRLIYYSQIVNDFQKGDIAEGYSVSREKKESFPLTVTSAQKNPTAFYLCASITGTGSNTEAFFGQGTRLTVV.

This chain joins TRBV14 and TRBJ1-1; a possible D gene is TRBD1 (5 bases). Trimming took 0 bases from V and 13 from J, leaving 12 bases between them. The CDR3 loop spans 12 amino acids. The V gene's germline CDR1 is SGHDN and CDR2 FVKESK. The CDR3 nucleotides are TGTGCCAGCAGCCAAGACAGGGCTGGGGTTTTCTTT. Protein: CASSQDRAGVFF.

This chain links TRBV6-5 with TRBJ2-1; 9 bases are a match to TRBD1. With V trimmed by 7 bases and J by 2 bases, 6 bases remained unmatched. Germline V gives CDR1 MNHEY, CDR2 SVGAGI. The CDR3 runs to 15 residues. CDR3 sequence: CASTLDRGTYNEQFF. The CDR3 DNA reads TGTGCCAGCACCCTGGACAGGGGAACCTACAATGAGCAGTTCTTC.

The V gene is TRBV14, the J gene TRBJ2-5, with 8 bases identical to TRBD2. Unmatched junction bases numbered 6, after V lost 2 bases and J lost 4 bases. CDR3 length: 15 amino acids. Per the germline V gene, CDR1 is SGHDN and CDR2 is FVKESK. The CDR3 nucleotides are TGTGCCAGCAGCCAAACAGCGGGGGTACGAGAGACCCAGTACTTC. This gives the protein CASSQTAGVRETQYF.